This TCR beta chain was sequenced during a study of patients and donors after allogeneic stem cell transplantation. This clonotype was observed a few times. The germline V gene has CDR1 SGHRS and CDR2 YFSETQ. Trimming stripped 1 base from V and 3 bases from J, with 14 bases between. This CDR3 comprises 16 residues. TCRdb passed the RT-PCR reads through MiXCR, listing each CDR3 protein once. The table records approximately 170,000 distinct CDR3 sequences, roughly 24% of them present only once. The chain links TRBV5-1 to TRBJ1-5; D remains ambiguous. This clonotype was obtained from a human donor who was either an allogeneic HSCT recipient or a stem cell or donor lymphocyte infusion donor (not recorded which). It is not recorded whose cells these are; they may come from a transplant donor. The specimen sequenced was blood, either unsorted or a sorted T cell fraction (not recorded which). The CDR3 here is CASSLFALGNNQPQHF. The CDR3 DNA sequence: TGCGCCAGCAGCTTGTTTGCTCTGGGAAACAATCAGCCCCAGCATTTT.